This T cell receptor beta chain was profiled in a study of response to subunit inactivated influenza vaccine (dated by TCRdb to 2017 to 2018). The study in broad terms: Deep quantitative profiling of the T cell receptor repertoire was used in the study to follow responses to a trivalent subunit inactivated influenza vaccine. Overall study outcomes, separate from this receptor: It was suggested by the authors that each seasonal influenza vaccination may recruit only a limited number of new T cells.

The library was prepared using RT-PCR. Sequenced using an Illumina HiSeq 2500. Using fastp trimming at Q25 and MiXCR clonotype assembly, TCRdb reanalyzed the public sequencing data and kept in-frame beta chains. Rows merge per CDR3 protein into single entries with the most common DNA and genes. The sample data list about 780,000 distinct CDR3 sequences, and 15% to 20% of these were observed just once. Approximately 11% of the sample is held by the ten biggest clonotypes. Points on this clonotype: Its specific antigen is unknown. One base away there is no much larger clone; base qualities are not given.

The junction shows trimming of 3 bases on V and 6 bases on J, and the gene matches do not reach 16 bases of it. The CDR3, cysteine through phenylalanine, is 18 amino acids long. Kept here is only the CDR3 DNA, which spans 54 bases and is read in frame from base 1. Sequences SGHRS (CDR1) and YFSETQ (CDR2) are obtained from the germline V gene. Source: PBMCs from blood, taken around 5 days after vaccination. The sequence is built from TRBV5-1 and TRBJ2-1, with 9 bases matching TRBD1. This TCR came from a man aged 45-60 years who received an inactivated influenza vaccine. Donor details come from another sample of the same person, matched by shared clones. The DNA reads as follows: TGCGCCAGCAGCTGGTCACTCTCCGGGACAGGGATTGGCAATGAGCAGTTCTTC. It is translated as CASSWSLSGTGIGNEQFF.